This TCR beta chain emerged from a study of vaccination and CD4 T cells after COVID-19. The Oncomine TCR Beta short-read assay sequenced DNA from cultured CD4+ T cells. TCRdb independently ran MiXCR on the PCR reads; one entry per CDR3 protein. The sample lists around 16,000 distinct CDR3 sequences; approximately 56% were seen once. A remark on this clonotype: The target antigen is unknown.

Stated time point: late sampling 161 to 241 days after vaccination in a few convalescent patients. Indicated treatment: approximately nine-day PBMC culture with coronavirus spike peptide pools or control peptides (ViraFEST assay). Peptide pool stimulation in ViraFEST expanded antigen-specific T cells, whose TCRs were then sequenced. The material sequenced was CD4+ T cells from blood, cultured in vitro, taken about 7 months after SARS-CoV-2 vaccination. This clonotype was sampled from a human donor who had recovered from COVID-19.

The CDR3 protein is CATSDLGDSYNEQFF. The CDR3 DNA reads TGTGCCACCAGTGATTTGGGAGACTCCTACAATGAGCAGTTCTTC. This chain connects TRBV24-1 to TRBJ2-1; D unresolved. Germline V gene lookup returns CDR1 KGHDR and CDR2 SFDVKD. The CDR3 sequence is 15 residues long. V lost 0 bases and J lost 0, with 5 bases in between.